The 3 T cell receptor beta chains reported below all come from one sample, sequenced in a study of beta chain features in type 1 diabetes. General study points: Shortening that was moderate but significant affected the TCRB CDR3s of Type 1 diabetes patients in all four CD4+ subsets.

Every isolated RNA sample was fully reverse transcribed, so sequencing captured expressed TCRB transcripts. Sequencing was performed with immunoSEQ multiplex PCR; in TCRdb, only in-frame clones are kept and a portion is missing. The top ten clones hold around 0.13% of a sample with approximately 46,000 clones, 35% to 55% of them seen once. These TCRs are of unknown antigen specificity. Sequencing was carried out using stem cell memory CD4+ T cells from blood. The receptor source for this set is a man aged 25 to 45 with type 1 diabetes.

This chain connects TRBV5-1 to TRBJ2-1, with 12 nucleotides matching TRBD2. This CDR3 contains 15 residues. The germline gives CDR1 SGHRS, CDR2 YFSETQ. J lost 3 bases, V lost 4 bases, and 2 bases had no gene match. CDR3 nucleotides: TGCGCCAGCAGCCCGACTAGCGGGAGCTACAATGAGCAGTTCTTC. Its translation is CASSPTSGSYNEQFF.

This clone was seen only a few times. This chain connects TRBV4-3 to TRBJ2-2; 9 bases fit TRBD1. V lost 4 bases and J lost 8; bases outside the gene matches: 14. This CDR3 comprises 17 residues. Germline V gene data show CDR1 as LGHNA and CDR2 as YSLEER. For the CDR3, the DNA is TGCGCCAGCAGCCCGACCCGGTGGACAGGGGCTTCTGGGGAGCTGTTTTTT. Its protein product is CASSPTRWTGASGELFF.

This clone was seen a handful of times. The chain is built from TRBV21-1 and TRBJ1-1; the table names TRBD1, a call not compared with the DNA. TRBV21-1 is labeled a pseudogene. This CDR3 is built from 17 residues. The CDR3: CASSKTYVPRADTEAFF. DNA for the CDR3: TGTGCCAGCAGCAAAACCTATGTCCCCAGGGCGGACACTGAAGCTTTCTTT.